This T cell receptor (beta chain) was recovered during a study of post-analysis software for immune sequencing data. Study background: As for disease course, relapsing-remitting, secondary progressive and progressive-relapsing multiple sclerosis were all included. General observations from the study: Patients carried several TRBV segments more frequently than controls did, and TRBV5-6, TRBV5-1 and TRBV20-1 were among them. Normalized Chao1 diversity in multiple sclerosis patients fell significantly below that of controls.

As for this clonotype: Its antigen is unidentified.

The CDR3 has 15 residues. V dropped 2 bases and J dropped 3; count of bases not matched to a gene: 10. CDR1 is SQVTM and CDR2 is ANQGSEA in the germline V gene. Researchers reported that TCR beta cDNA libraries carried unique molecular identifiers. TCRdb called the PCR reads again in MiXCR, with one record for every CDR3 protein. The sample shows 700,000 to 900,000 distinct CDR3 sequences, around 42% of them seen only once. Sequencing input: blood. The receptor was isolated from a girl between 10 and 17 years old with multiple sclerosis. This chain connects TRBV29-1 to TRBJ2-7; 7 bases match TRBD2. The CDR3 bases are TGCAGCGTTGAAAGTCTCGGCAGGGAGGGCTACGAGCAGTACTTC. Protein product: CSVESLGREGYEQYF.